Given below is one T cell receptor (beta chain) in context. Trimming took off 6 bases at V and 10 bases at J, with 28 bases between the two ends. Germline V gene data show CDR1 as SGHRS and CDR2 as YFSETQ. The CDR3 totals 16 residues. The sample comes from a study of blood T cell repertoires in COVID-19. On the study more broadly: T cells, B-cell-depleted T cells, or PBMCs supplied cDNA or gDNA.

Original handling: Estimates of nucleated cell counts were drawn from the amplification of reference gene primers. TCRdb keeps only in-frame clones here, not all; method: immunoSEQ multiplex PCR. V and J calls and clone size are those listed in that table; D and trimming were worked out from the DNA. The table has more than 90,000 clones, about 80% seen once. The chain uses TRBV5-1 and TRBJ1-1, with TRBD1 as a possible D gene (6 bases). The specimen was peripheral blood. This TCR derives from a human donor in a cohort sampled during active COVID-19. The CDR3 DNA sequence: TGCGCCAGCACCGACCGAGGTCCATCGACAGGAGTGGCAGCTTTCTTT. As protein: CASTDRGPSTGVAAFF.